Sequencing of this T cell receptor (beta chain) was carried out in a study of spatial heterogeneity in lung cancer. The time point here: blood at routine non-recurrence follow-up after resection. No cell sorting; template was whole RNA from tumor, lung tissue or PBMC. Single TCR cDNA molecules each had their own unique molecular identifier. TCRdb ran MiXCR on the 5' RACE reads and lists one entry per CDR3 protein. The table lists 25,000 to 30,000 distinct CDR3 sequences, 5% to 6.5% of them singletons, with roughly a fifth in the top ten. Germline CDR1 and CDR2: SGHTA and FQGTGA. The CDR3 consists of 15 residues. The germline V and J ends were trimmed by 0 bases and 1 base, with 9 bases remaining between them. This clonotype was detected ten times or more.

V gene TRBV7-3 combines with J gene TRBJ2-5, with D maybe TRBD2 (6 bases). Material: PBMCs, obtained at follow-up. The receptor was isolated from a male donor with early-stage non-small cell lung cancer. DNA for the CDR3: TGTGCCAGCAGCTTAACGGGGGGTAGCCAAGAGACCCAGTACTTC. It codes for CASSLTGGSQETQYF.